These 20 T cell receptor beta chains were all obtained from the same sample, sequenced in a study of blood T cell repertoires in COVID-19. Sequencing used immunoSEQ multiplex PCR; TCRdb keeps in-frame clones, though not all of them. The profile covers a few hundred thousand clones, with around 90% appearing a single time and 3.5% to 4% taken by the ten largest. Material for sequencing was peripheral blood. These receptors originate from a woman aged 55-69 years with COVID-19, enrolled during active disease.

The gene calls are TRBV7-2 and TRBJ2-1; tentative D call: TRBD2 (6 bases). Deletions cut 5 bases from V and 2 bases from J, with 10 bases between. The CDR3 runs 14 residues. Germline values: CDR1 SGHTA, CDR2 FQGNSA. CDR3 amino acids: CASSRGFAYNEQFF. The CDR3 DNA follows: TGTGCCAGCAGCCGGGGGTTCGCCTACAATGAGCAGTTCTTC.

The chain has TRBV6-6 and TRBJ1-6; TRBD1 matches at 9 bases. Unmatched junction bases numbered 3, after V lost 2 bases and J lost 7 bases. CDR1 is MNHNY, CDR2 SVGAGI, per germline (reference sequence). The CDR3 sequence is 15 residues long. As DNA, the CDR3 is TGTGCCAGCAGTTACGGACAGGGGTGGAATTCACCCCTCCACTTT. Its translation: CASSYGQGWNSPLHF.

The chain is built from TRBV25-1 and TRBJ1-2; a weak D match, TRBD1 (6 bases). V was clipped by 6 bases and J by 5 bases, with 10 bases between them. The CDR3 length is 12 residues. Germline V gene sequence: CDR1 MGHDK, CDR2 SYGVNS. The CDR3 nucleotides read TGTGCCAGCAGGGACAGCTCGTATGGCTACACCTTC. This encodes CASRDSSYGYTF.

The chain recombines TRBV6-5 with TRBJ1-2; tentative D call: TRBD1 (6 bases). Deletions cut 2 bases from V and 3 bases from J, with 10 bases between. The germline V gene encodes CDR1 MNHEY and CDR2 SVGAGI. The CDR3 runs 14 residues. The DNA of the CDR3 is TGTGCCAGCAGTTACACGGACAGCTACTATGGCTACACCTTC. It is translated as CASSYTDSYYGYTF.

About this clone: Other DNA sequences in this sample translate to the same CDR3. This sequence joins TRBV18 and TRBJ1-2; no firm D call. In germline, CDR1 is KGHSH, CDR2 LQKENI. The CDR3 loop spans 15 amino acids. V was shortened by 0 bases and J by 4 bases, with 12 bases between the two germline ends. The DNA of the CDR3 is TGTGCCAGCTCACCACCAGTATTGGGAGTCTATGGCTACACCTTC. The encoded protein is CASSPPVLGVYGYTF.

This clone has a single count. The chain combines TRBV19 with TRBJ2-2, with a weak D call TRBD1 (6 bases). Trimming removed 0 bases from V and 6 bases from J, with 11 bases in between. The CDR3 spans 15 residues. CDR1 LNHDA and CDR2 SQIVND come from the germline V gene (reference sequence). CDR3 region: CASSIEVGGAGELFF. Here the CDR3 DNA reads TGTGCCAGTAGTATAGAAGTAGGGGGTGCCGGGGAGCTGTTTTTT.

The CDR3 protein is CATNGAGFTGELFF. The DNA for the CDR3 is TGTGCCACCAATGGAGCAGGGTTTACCGGGGAGCTGTTTTTT. The chain joins TRBV24-1 to TRBJ2-2, with TRBD1 as a possible D gene (5 bases). V was shortened by 8 bases and J by 5 bases, with 14 bases between the two germline ends. Per the germline V gene, CDR1 is KGHDR and CDR2 is SFDVKD. This CDR3 spans 14 amino acids.

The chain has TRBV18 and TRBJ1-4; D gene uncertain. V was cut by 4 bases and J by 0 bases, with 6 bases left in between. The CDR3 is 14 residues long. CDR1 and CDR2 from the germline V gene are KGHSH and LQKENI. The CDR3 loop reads CASSHLSTNEKLFF. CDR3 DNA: TGTGCCAGCTCACACCTATCAACTAATGAAAAACTGTTTTTT. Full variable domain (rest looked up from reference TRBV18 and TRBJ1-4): NAGVMQNPRHLVRRRGQEARLRCSPMKGHSHVYWYRQLPEEGLKFMVYLQKENIIDESGMPKERFSAEFPKEGPSILRIQQVVRGDSAAYFCASSHLSTNEKLFFGSGTQLSVL.

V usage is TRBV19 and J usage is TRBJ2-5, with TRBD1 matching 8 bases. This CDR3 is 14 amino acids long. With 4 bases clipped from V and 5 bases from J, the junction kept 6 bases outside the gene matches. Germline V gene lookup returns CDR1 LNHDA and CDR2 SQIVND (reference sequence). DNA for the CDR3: TGTGCCAGTAGTAAACCAGGGGGCTTGGAGACCCAGTACTTC. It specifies CASSKPGGLETQYF.

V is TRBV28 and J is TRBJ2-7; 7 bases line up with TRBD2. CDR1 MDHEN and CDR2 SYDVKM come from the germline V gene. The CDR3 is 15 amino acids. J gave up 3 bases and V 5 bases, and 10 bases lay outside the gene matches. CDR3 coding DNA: TGTGCCAGCAGTACCCCGGGACTAATAGTCTACGAGCAGTACTTC. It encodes CASSTPGLIVYEQYF. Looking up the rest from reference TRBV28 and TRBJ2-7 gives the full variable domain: DVKVTQSSRYLVKRTGEKVFLECVQDMDHENMFWYRQDPGLGLRLIYFSYDVKMKEKGDIPEGYSVSREKKERFSLILESASTNQTSMYLCASSTPGLIVYEQYFGPGTRLTVT.

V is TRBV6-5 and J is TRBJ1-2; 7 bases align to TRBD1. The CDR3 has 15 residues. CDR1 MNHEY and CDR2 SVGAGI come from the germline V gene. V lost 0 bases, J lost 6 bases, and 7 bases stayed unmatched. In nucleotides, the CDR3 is TGTGCCAGCAGTTACTCGATAACAGGGGTTAATGGCTACACCTTC. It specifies CASSYSITGVNGYTF.

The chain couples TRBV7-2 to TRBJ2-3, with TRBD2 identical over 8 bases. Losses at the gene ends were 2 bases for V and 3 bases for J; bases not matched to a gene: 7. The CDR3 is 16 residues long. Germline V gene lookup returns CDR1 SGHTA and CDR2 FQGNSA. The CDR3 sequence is CASSLRRGGRTDTQYF. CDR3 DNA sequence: TGTGCCAGCAGCTTACGCCGGGGGGGCCGTACAGATACGCAGTATTTT.

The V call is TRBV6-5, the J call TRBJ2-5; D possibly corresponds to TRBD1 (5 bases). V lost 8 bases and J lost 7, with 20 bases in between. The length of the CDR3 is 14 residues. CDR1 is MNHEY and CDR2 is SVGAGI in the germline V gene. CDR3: CASSPGYRLGTQYF. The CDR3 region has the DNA TGTGCCAGCTCCCCCGGGTACAGGCTGGGGACCCAGTACTTC.

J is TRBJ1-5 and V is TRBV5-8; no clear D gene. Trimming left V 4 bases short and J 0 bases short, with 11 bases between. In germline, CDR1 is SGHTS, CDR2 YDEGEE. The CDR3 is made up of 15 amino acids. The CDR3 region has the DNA TGTGCCAGCAGCCCTGGGGAGTTTAGCAATCAGCCCCAGCATTTT. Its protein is CASSPGEFSNQPQHF.

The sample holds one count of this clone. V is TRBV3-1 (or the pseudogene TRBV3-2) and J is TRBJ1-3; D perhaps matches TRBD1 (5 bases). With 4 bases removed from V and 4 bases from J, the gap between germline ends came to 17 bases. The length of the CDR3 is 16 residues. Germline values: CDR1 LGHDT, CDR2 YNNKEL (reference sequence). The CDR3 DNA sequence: TGTGCCAGCAGCCGCCGCGGGGGGGAGGCCGGAAACACCATATATTTT. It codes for CASSRRGGEAGNTIYF.

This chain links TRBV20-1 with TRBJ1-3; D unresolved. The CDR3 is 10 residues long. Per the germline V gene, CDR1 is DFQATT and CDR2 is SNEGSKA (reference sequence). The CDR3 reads CAGGRNTIYF. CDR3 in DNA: TGCGCGGGAGGGCGAAACACCATATATTTT.

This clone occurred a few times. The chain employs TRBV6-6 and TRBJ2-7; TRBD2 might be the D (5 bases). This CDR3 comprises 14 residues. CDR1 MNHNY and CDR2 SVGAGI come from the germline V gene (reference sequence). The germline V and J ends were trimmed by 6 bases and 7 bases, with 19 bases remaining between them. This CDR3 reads CASRISWLGEEQYF. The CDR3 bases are TGTGCCAGCAGAATATCTTGGCTCGGGGAGGAGCAGTACTTC.

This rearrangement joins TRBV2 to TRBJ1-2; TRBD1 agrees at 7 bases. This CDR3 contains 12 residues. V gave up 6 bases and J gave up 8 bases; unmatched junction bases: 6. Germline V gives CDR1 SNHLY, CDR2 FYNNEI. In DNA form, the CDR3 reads TGTGCCAGCAGGGGGCAGGGGGGCGGCTACACCTTC. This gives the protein CASRGQGGGYTF.

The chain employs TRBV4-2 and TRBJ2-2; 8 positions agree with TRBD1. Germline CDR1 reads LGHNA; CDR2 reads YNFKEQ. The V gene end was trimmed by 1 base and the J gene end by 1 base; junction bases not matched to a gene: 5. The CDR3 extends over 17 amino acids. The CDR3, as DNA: TGTGCCAGCAGCCAAGTCTGGACAGGGATGAACACCGGGGAGCTGTTTTTT. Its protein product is CASSQVWTGMNTGELFF.

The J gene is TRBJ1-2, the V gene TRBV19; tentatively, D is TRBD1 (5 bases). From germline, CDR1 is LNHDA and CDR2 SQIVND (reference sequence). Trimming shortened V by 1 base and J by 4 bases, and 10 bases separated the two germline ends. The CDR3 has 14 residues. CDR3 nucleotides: TGTGCCAGTAGTATAGGGGCCGGGGGCTATGGCTACACCTTC. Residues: CASSIGAGGYGYTF.